One and the same sample provided the 17 T cell receptor beta chains below, sequenced in a study of T cells in Graves' hyperthyroidism and ophthalmopathy. Amplification targeted TCR beta CDR3 regions from RNA transcripts. An initial round of RT-PCR targeting the TCR CDR3 relied on the HTBI primer set. TCRdb reprocessed the multiplex PCR reads via MiXCR and lists one record per CDR3 protein. The table shows fewer than 650,000 distinct CDR3 sequences, with 14% occurring only once. Sequenced material: blood. The receptors shown here come from a woman in her 40s with Graves' hyperthyroidism.

This chain links TRBV12-3 or TRBV12-4 with TRBJ2-1; tentatively, D is TRBD2 (5 bases). The CDR3 loop spans 12 amino acids. Trimming took off 6 bases at V and 7 bases at J, with 10 bases between the two ends. The CDR3 region is CASRADYNEQFF. CDR3 bases: TGTGCCAGCAGGGCAGACTATAATGAGCAGTTCTTC.

The chain combines TRBV6-5 with TRBJ2-3; 8 bases fit TRBD2. CDR1 MNHEY and CDR2 SVGAGI come from the germline V gene. There are 15 residues in the CDR3. Germline trimming cut 0 bases from V and 5 bases from J; bases unmatched to any gene: 4. The CDR3 sequence: CASSYSGRAKDTQYF. CDR3 nucleotides: TGTGCCAGCAGTTACTCCGGGAGGGCGAAAGATACGCAGTATTTT.

This clonotype was recorded at least ten times. The chain couples TRBV18 to TRBJ1-1; no clear D gene. Germline assignment: CDR1 KGHSH and CDR2 LQKENI. V shed 6 bases and J shed 6 bases, with 14 bases lying between them. The CDR3 runs to 13 residues. In DNA, the CDR3 is TGTGCCAGCTCCCAAGGGTCCAACCCTGAAGCTTTCTTT. It encodes CASSQGSNPEAFF.

At least ten counts were recorded for this clonotype. The chain uses TRBV28 and TRBJ1-1; TRBD1 might be the D (5 bases). V lost 3 bases and J lost 6, with 17 bases in between. This CDR3 comprises 15 residues. Per the germline V gene, CDR1 is MDHEN and CDR2 is SYDVKM. The chain's CDR3 is CASSFSPRRGAEAFF. DNA of the CDR3: TGTGCCAGCAGTTTCTCCCCTCGGCGGGGGGCTGAAGCTTTCTTT.

This clonotype has ten or more counts. The chain employs TRBV12-5 and TRBJ1-1; no definite D call. Trimming removed 5 bases at V and 1 base at J, with 14 bases between. The germline V gene encodes CDR1 LGHNT and CDR2 FRNRAP. This CDR3 region has 15 residues. The CDR3, as DNA: TGTGCTAGTGGTACCGGTACAGTTCCGAACACTGAAGCTTTCTTT. As protein: CASGTGTVPNTEAFF.

This clonotype appeared many times. This chain connects TRBV18 to TRBJ2-1; 13 nucleotides agree with TRBD2. The CDR3 spans 17 residues. V was clipped by 0 bases and J by 9 bases; unmatched bases: 8. Germline V lookup: CDR1 KGHSH, CDR2 LQKENI. The CDR3 DNA follows: TGTGCCAGCTCACCACCTATTGGGACTAGCGGGAAGGGTGAGCAGTTCTTC. Protein sequence: CASSPPIGTSGKGEQFF.

Turning to this clonotype: This may arise from a read error, as a much more abundant clone is one base away. The chain uses TRBV7-3 and TRBJ2-2; either TRBD1 or TRBD2 may supply D (5 bases each). This CDR3 contains 13 residues. CDR1 is SGHTA, CDR2 FQGTGA, per germline. This chain's CDR3 is CASSSRETGELLF. Written as DNA, the CDR3 is TGTGCCAGCAGCTCCAGGGAAACCGGGGAGCTGCTTTTT.

This clonotype was detected many times. The V and J genes are TRBV12-3 or TRBV12-4 and TRBJ2-1; TRBD2 aligns across 14 bases. CDR3 length: 17 amino acids. The V segment lost 3 bases and the J segment 8 bases; nucleotides outside the gene matches: 9. The CDR3 sequence: CASSFTGTSGSRYEQFF. The CDR3, as DNA: TGTGCCAGCAGTTTCACTGGGACTAGCGGGAGTAGGTATGAGCAGTTCTTC.

This clonotype occurred many times. For the CDR3, the DNA is TGTGCCAGCAGCGTAGGGGGAGCAAAAGAGACCCAGTACTTC. Translating gives CASSVGGAKETQYF. V and J are TRBV9 and TRBJ2-5; a weak D match, TRBD2 (5 bases). Trimming took 0 bases from V and 3 from J, leaving 9 bases between them. The CDR3 extends over 14 amino acids. Per germline, CDR1 SGDLS and CDR2 YYNGEE.

The chain couples TRBV12-3 or TRBV12-4 to TRBJ2-7, with 12 bases matching TRBD2. V gave up 7 bases and J gave up 7 bases; unmatched junction bases: 8. This CDR3 region has 14 residues. CDR3 sequence reads: CASITGLAGREQYF. The CDR3 nucleotides read TGTGCCAGCATCACCGGACTAGCGGGAAGGGAGCAGTACTTC.

Ten or more counts support this clonotype. The V gene is TRBV15, the J gene TRBJ2-5; a weak D match, TRBD1 (6 bases). Germline V lookup: CDR1 LNHNV, CDR2 YYDKDF (reference sequence). Trimming stripped 1 base from V and 1 base from J, with 7 bases between. This CDR3 is 14 amino acids long. The CDR3 loop reads CATSRGQVQETQYF. CDR3 in DNA: TGTGCCACCAGCAGAGGACAGGTCCAAGAGACCCAGTACTTC.

This clonotype appeared many times. The genes are TRBV20-1 and TRBJ1-2, with D unclear. The CDR3 runs 14 residues. With 3 bases removed from V and 3 bases from J, the gap between germline ends came to 14 bases. Germline values: CDR1 DFQATT, CDR2 SNEGSKA (reference sequence). The CDR3 DNA reads TGCAGTGCTAGTGTCGGATCCAGTGACTATGGCTACACCTTC. Translation: CSASVGSSDYGYTF.

This clonotype was detected ten times or more. The junction does not match germline at one end; this may be a read error. This chain connects TRBV12-3 or TRBV12-4 to TRBJ2-3; D may be TRBD1 (6 bases). CDR3 length: 15 residues. In DNA, the CDR3 is TGTGCCAGCAGCTTAGCTAGGACAGCCACAGATACGCAGTATTTT. Translating it yields CASSLARTATDTQYF.

This clonotype appeared many times. This sequence joins TRBV30 and TRBJ1-1; D is unresolved. V dropped 2 bases and J dropped 1 base, with 8 bases sitting between them. This CDR3 spans 13 amino acids. CDR1 GTSNPN and CDR2 SVGIG come from the germline V gene (reference sequence). The CDR3 sequence: CAWSSYRNTEAFF. The CDR3, as DNA: TGTGCCTGGAGTTCATACAGGAACACTGAAGCTTTCTTT.

This chain connects TRBV29-1 to TRBJ2-2, with 8 bases aligning to TRBD2. From germline, CDR1 is SQVTM and CDR2 ANQGSEA. The junction had 7 bases not matched to a gene; V was cut back by 7 bases and J by 6 bases. The CDR3 totals 13 residues. CDR3 sequence: CSASGGEAGELFF. CDR3 in DNA: TGCAGCGCCTCGGGGGGGGAGGCCGGGGAGCTGTTTTTT.

The CDR3 spells CASRHREPLHF. CDR3 DNA sequence: TGTGCCAGCAGACACAGAGAACCCCTCCACTTT. The V gene is TRBV28, the J gene TRBJ1-6; no firm D call. V lost 6 bases and J 12 bases, leaving 9 bases between the germline ends. The CDR3 is 11 amino acids. Germline CDR1 and CDR2: MDHEN and SYDVKM.

This clonotype has a count of ten or more. For the CDR3, the DNA is TGTGCCAGCAGCGGCCCCCAGACCCCCTACGAGCAGTACTTC. It is translated as CASSGPQTPYEQYF. V usage is TRBV12-3 or TRBV12-4 and J usage is TRBJ2-7; no firm D call. Trimming cost V 6 bases and J 2 bases, with 14 bases left between them. This CDR3 has 14 residues.